Presented here are 5 T cell receptor beta chains from one specimen sequenced in a study of blood T cell repertoires in COVID-19. The method was immunoSEQ multiplex PCR; TCRdb's version includes in-frame clones alone and lacks a portion of them. The table includes about 430,000 clones, over 75% detected once. Sequences were obtained from PBMCs or T cells enriched from blood (not recorded which). The receptors stem from a man under 40 who had recovered from COVID-19.

This clone occurred once. The genes are TRBV7-6 and TRBJ2-7, with 8 nucleotides matching TRBD2. The V gene end was trimmed by 0 bases and the J gene end by 3 bases; junction bases not matched to a gene: 13. From germline, CDR1 is SGHVS and CDR2 FNYEAQ. CDR3 length: 18 amino acids. As DNA, the CDR3 is TGTGCCAGCAGCTTAGCGGAGGGAAATGCGGGAGGTCTCTACGAGCAGTACTTC. Protein: CASSLAEGNAGGLYEQYF.

CDR3 amino acids: CASSYSIADPYEQYF. CDR3 in DNA: TGTGCCAGCAGTTACTCGATAGCGGACCCCTACGAGCAGTACTTC. This chain uses TRBV6-5 with TRBJ2-7, with D tentatively TRBD2 (6 bases). The CDR3 covers 15 residues. V was trimmed by 0 bases and J by 2 bases, leaving 11 bases between them. The germline V gene has CDR1 MNHEY and CDR2 SVGAGI.

V is TRBV28 and J is TRBJ1-6; perhaps TRBD1 as D (6 bases). The CDR3 loop spans 13 amino acids. Per germline, CDR1 MDHEN and CDR2 SYDVKM. With 7 bases removed from V and 4 bases from J, the gap between germline ends came to 8 bases. The DNA of the CDR3 is TGTGCCAGCAAAACAGGGTATAATTCACCCCTCCACTTT. This gives the protein CASKTGYNSPLHF.

The chain combines TRBV3-1 (or the pseudogene TRBV3-2) with TRBJ2-1; the match to TRBD2 covers 7 bases. This CDR3 is built from 12 residues. J was trimmed by 8 bases and V by 4 bases; bases with no gene match: 2. The germline V gene encodes CDR1 LGHDT and CDR2 YNNKEL (reference sequence). CDR3 sequence: CASSRLADEQFF. For the CDR3, the DNA is TGTGCCAGCAGCCGACTAGCCGATGAGCAGTTCTTC.

The chain carries TRBV2 and TRBJ2-5; TRBD2 might be the D (6 bases). Germline CDR1 SNHLY, CDR2 FYNNEI. With 3 bases removed from V and 5 bases from J, the gap between germline ends came to 16 bases. The CDR3 has 15 amino acids. CDR3 sequence (DNA): TGTGCCAGCAGTGAGGAGGGTCTTAGCCGGGAGACCCAGTACTTC. It yields the protein CASSEEGLSRETQYF.